These 10 T cell receptor beta chains originate from one sample sequenced in a study of CD8 T cells in Susac syndrome. Roughly 0.45 to 1 ug RNA was reverse transcribed with random hexamers. Via MiXCR, TCRdb re-called the immunoSEQ multiplex PCR reads, giving one row per CDR3 protein. The table has about 240,000 distinct CDR3 sequences, about 96% seen once. The sequenced sample was CD4+ T cells from PBMCs. The receptors come from a human donor with Susac syndrome.

CDR3 amino acids: CSSGTGTNEQFF. As DNA, the CDR3 is TGCAGCTCCGGGACAGGGACCAATGAGCAGTTCTTC. This chain connects TRBV29-1 to TRBJ2-1; TRBD1 matches at 9 bases. Germline CDR1 SQVTM, CDR2 ANQGSEA. This CDR3 is 12 amino acids long. Trimming took 8 bases from V and 6 from J; bases not matched to a gene: 5.

V gene TRBV20-1 combines with J gene TRBJ1-1; TRBD1 is a possible D gene (5 bases). The CDR3 is made up of 13 amino acids. The germline gives CDR1 DFQATT, CDR2 SNEGSKA (reference sequence). V was shortened by 4 bases and J by 0 bases, with 9 bases between the two germline ends. CDR3 sequence (DNA): TGCAGTGCTAACTCGGGGGTGAACACTGAAGCTTTCTTT. It specifies CSANSGVNTEAFF.

The V gene is TRBV30, the J gene TRBJ1-2, with D possibly being TRBD1 (5 bases). The germline CDR1 and CDR2 sequences are GTSNPN and SVGIG (reference sequence). The CDR3 contains 13 residues. V was clipped by 1 base and J by 8 bases, with 14 bases between them. CDR3 DNA sequence: TGTGCCTGGAGTGCGGGGACGGACGTCGGCTACACCTTC. The encoded protein is CAWSAGTDVGYTF.

This chain joins TRBV20-1 and TRBJ2-1; 9 positions match TRBD2. The CDR3 is made up of 14 amino acids. Losses at the gene ends were 6 bases for V and 6 bases for J; bases not matched to a gene: 9. Germline V gene data show CDR1 as DFQATT and CDR2 as SNEGSKA (reference sequence). The CDR3 bases are TGCAGTGCGTCCCTAGCGGGACCGGGCAATGAGCAGTTCTTC. It is translated as CSASLAGPGNEQFF.

On this clonotype: A read error may account for a junction end that differs from germline. The chain combines TRBV7-7 with TRBJ2-7; the D is unclear. Germline V gene data show CDR1 as SSHAT and CDR2 as FNYEAQ (reference sequence). This CDR3 is 13 amino acids long. CDR3 coding DNA: TGTGCTAGCAGCTTAGAGGTGAAGTACGAGCAGTACTTC. As protein: CASSLEVKYEQYF.

CDR3 in DNA: TGTGCCACCAGCGGGAGGGGTCTGGGCTCTGGGGCCAACGTCCTGACTTTC. It is translated as CATSGRGLGSGANVLTF. The gene calls are TRBV15 and TRBJ2-6, with 7 bases matching TRBD2. Germline V gene data show CDR1 as LNHNV and CDR2 as YYDKDF (reference sequence). Losses at the gene ends were 5 bases for V and 0 bases for J; bases not matched to a gene: 7. The CDR3 is 17 amino acids.

The chain has TRBV29-1 and TRBJ1-2, with a weak D call TRBD1 (5 bases). The V end lost 4 bases, the J end lost 8 bases, and 14 bases lay between the germline ends. The CDR3 is 12 residues long. Germline CDR1 is SQVTM and CDR2 is ANQGSEA. The CDR3 nucleotides read TGCAGCGTTGGGGACCGCCAGCGGGGCTACACCTTC. It translates to CSVGDRQRGYTF.

The chain joins TRBV20-1 to TRBJ1-5, with 9 nucleotides matching TRBD1. Germline CDR1 and CDR2: DFQATT and SNEGSKA (reference sequence). J was trimmed by 6 bases and V by 3 bases; bases with no gene match: 3. The length of the CDR3 is 13 residues. CDR3 sequence: CSASGTGIQPQHF. The CDR3, as DNA: TGCAGTGCTAGCGGGACAGGGATTCAGCCCCAGCATTTT.

V usage is TRBV29-1 and J usage is TRBJ1-1, with 8 nucleotides matching TRBD1. The length of the CDR3 is 12 residues. Germline V gene lookup returns CDR1 SQVTM and CDR2 ANQGSEA. V was clipped by 7 bases and J by 1 base; unmatched bases: 2. CDR3 region: CSAGQGNTEAFF. In DNA, the CDR3 is TGCAGCGCCGGACAGGGGAACACTGAAGCTTTCTTT. Together with reference TRBV29-1 and TRBJ1-1, the CDR3 gives the full variable domain: SAVISQKPSRDICQRGTSLTIQCQVDSQVTMMFWYRQQPGQSLTLIATANQGSEATYESGFVIDKFPISRPNLTFSTLTVSNMSPEDSSIYLCSAGQGNTEAFFGQGTRLTVV.

The chain recombines TRBV29-1 with TRBJ2-1, with 7 nucleotides matching TRBD2. There are 13 residues in the CDR3. After removal of 8 bases from V and 6 bases from J, the junction contained 10 bases not matched to a gene. From germline, CDR1 is SQVTM and CDR2 ANQGSEA. The CDR3, as DNA: TGCAGCTTAACTGGGGGAGGGAGCAATGAGCAGTTCTTC. It encodes CSLTGGGSNEQFF.